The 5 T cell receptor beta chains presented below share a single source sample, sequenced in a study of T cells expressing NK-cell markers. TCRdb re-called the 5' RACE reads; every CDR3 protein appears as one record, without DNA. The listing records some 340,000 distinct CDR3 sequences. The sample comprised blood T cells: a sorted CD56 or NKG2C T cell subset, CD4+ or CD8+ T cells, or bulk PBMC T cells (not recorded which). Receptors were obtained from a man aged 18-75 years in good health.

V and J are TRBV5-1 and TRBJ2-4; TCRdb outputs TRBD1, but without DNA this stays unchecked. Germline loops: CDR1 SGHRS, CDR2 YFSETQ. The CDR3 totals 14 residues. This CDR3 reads CASSGVTEFGIQYF.

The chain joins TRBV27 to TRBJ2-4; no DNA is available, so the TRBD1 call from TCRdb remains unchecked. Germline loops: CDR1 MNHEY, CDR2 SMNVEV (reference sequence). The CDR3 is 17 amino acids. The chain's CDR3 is CASSFRTGSATKNIQYF.

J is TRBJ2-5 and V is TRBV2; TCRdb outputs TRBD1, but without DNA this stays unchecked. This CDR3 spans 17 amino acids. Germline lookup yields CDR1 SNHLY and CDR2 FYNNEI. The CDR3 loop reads CASSDAPGPRKEETQYF.

The CDR3 reads CASSFTGTSVSYEQYF. V and J are TRBV11-2 and TRBJ2-7; no DNA is available, so the TRBD2 call from TCRdb remains unchecked. This CDR3 is built from 16 residues. Germline V gene data show CDR1 as SGHAT and CDR2 as FQNNGV.

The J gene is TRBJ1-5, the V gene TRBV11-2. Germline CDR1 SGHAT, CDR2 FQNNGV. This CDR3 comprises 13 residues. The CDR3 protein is CASSLTDNQPQHF. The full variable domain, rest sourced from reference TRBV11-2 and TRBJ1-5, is EAGVAQSPRYKIIEKRQSVAFWCNPISGHATLYWYQQILGQGPKLLIQFQNNGVVDDSQLPKDRFSAERLKGVDSTLKIQPAKLEDSAVYLCASSLTDNQPQHFGDGTRLSIL.